Listed here are 18 T cell receptor beta chains from one sample, sequenced in a study of cytomegalovirus exposure and HLA in healthy donors. PCR employed 60 Vbeta and 13 Jbeta primers. Profiling relied on immunoSEQ multiplex PCR, and the TCRdb table lists in-frame clones only, not all of them. Of 210,000 or so clones listed, roughly 79% are singletons. The sequenced sample was PBMCs. Receptors originate from a woman in her thirties or forties in good health and CMV-seronegative.

This chain uses TRBV27 with TRBJ2-7, with TRBD1 as a possible D gene (5 bases). The germline V gene has CDR1 MNHEY and CDR2 SMNVEV (reference sequence). The CDR3 has 14 amino acids. V dropped 4 bases and J dropped 6 bases, with 16 bases sitting between them. Here the CDR3 reads CASSSALGQGEQYF. Here the CDR3 DNA reads TGTGCCAGCAGTTCCGCCCTGGGGCAGGGCGAGCAGTACTTC.

This chain joins TRBV19 and TRBJ2-7, with 7 bases matching TRBD2. The V gene's germline CDR1 is LNHDA and CDR2 SQIVND (reference sequence). V shed 5 bases, J shed 4 bases, and the junction held 5 bases outside the gene matches. CDR3 length equals 13 residues. The CDR3: CASSPSAGYEQYF. CDR3 coding DNA: TGTGCCAGTAGTCCCTCAGCGGGATACGAGCAGTACTTC.

The chain combines TRBV11-1 with TRBJ2-5, with D perhaps TRBD1 (6 bases). V was clipped by 5 bases and J by 1 base, with 11 bases between them. CDR3 length equals 14 residues. Germline CDR1 reads SGHAT; CDR2 reads FQDESV (reference sequence). CDR3 loop: CASSRNRVQETQYF. In nucleotides, the CDR3 is TGTGCCAGCAGCCGCAACAGGGTCCAAGAGACCCAGTACTTC.

The chain combines TRBV27 with TRBJ1-5, with a tentative D call TRBD1 (5 bases). With 8 bases removed from V and 2 bases from J, the gap between germline ends came to 16 bases. This CDR3 spans 15 amino acids. The germline V gene has CDR1 MNHEY and CDR2 SMNVEV (reference sequence). The CDR3 DNA follows: TGTGCCAGCCGCAACCTCCAGGGTGGCAATCAGCCCCAGCATTTT. Translation: CASRNLQGGNQPQHF.

The rearrangement uses TRBV11-3 and TRBJ2-1; D not certain. With 3 bases removed from V and 6 bases from J, the gap between germline ends came to 6 bases. Looked up from germline, CDR1 is SGHNT and CDR2 is YENEEA. The CDR3 length is 12 residues. Here the CDR3 DNA reads TGTGCCAGCAGCTTCAATTCCAATGAGCAGTTCTTC. It specifies CASSFNSNEQFF.

The table lists this clone with a few counts. The chain joins TRBV7-9 to TRBJ1-6; D unclear. This CDR3 has 15 amino acids. The ends were cut back, 6 bases at V and 0 bases at J, with 9 bases in the middle. Germline loops: CDR1 SEHNR, CDR2 FQNEAQ (reference sequence). The CDR3 reads CASRPLSSYNSPLHF. For the CDR3, the DNA is TGTGCCAGCAGGCCTCTTAGCTCCTATAATTCACCCCTCCACTTT.

The chain combines TRBV4-2 with TRBJ2-5, with TRBD2 matching 8 bases. Trimming removed 0 bases from V and 6 bases from J; junction bases left unmatched: 6. This CDR3 has 15 residues. Looked up from germline, CDR1 is LGHNA and CDR2 is YNFKEQ. The CDR3 loop reads CASSQERGGEKTQYF. CDR3 DNA: TGTGCCAGCAGCCAAGAACGGGGGGGCGAAAAGACCCAGTACTTC.

The J gene is TRBJ2-5, the V gene TRBV6-5, with D possibly TRBD2 on 5 matching bases. Germline V gives CDR1 MNHEY, CDR2 SVGAGI. Trimming cost V 2 bases and J 7 bases, with 11 bases left between them. This CDR3 comprises 13 residues. CDR3 amino acids: CASSYPGEGTQYF. The CDR3 nucleotides are TGTGCCAGCAGTTACCCCGGCGAGGGGACCCAGTACTTC.

V gene TRBV28 combines with J gene TRBJ1-3; D remains ambiguous. The CDR3 contains 12 residues. Germline assignment: CDR1 MDHEN and CDR2 SYDVKM. V was trimmed by 10 bases and J by 2 bases, leaving 9 bases between them. The CDR3 reads CAIGEAGNTIYF. As DNA, the CDR3 is TGTGCCATCGGGGAAGCTGGAAACACCATATATTTT.

V gene TRBV19 combines with J gene TRBJ2-3; the D gene is possibly TRBD2 (5 bases). This CDR3 comprises 13 residues. Germline-derived CDR1 and CDR2 are LNHDA and SQIVND (reference sequence). V was shortened by 5 bases and J by 1 base, with 7 bases between the two germline ends. This CDR3 reads CASSGSGTDTQYF. CDR3 DNA: TGTGCCAGTAGTGGTAGCGGCACAGATACGCAGTATTTT.

The gene calls are TRBV18 and TRBJ2-5; perhaps TRBD1 as D (7 bases). Germline CDR1 is KGHSH and CDR2 is LQKENI. The CDR3 has 16 residues. V lost 3 bases and J 5 bases, leaving 19 bases between the germline ends. This CDR3 reads CASSPLNRQGGETQYF. CDR3 nucleotides: TGTGCCAGCTCACCGCTAAACAGACAGGGAGGTGAGACCCAGTACTTC.

This clone has just one count. The rearrangement uses TRBV4-3 and TRBJ1-2; D may be TRBD1 (5 bases). The CDR3 has 15 residues. Germline loops: CDR1 LGHNA, CDR2 YSLEER. Trimming pared 0 bases from V and 9 bases from J, leaving 17 bases between. The CDR3 is CASSQDLWAEGSYTF. CDR3 nucleotides: TGCGCCAGCAGCCAAGATCTATGGGCGGAGGGGAGCTACACCTTC.

The gene calls are TRBV11-3 and TRBJ2-7; no clear D. The germline V and J ends were trimmed by 2 bases and 0 bases, with 8 bases remaining between them. The CDR3 has 14 residues. The V gene's germline CDR1 is SGHNT and CDR2 YENEEA. In DNA form, the CDR3 reads TGTGCCAGCAGCTTAACGACAAACTCCTACGAGCAGTACTTC. Translated, it gives CASSLTTNSYEQYF.

This clone has a handful of counts. The chain has TRBV6-1 and TRBJ1-6; D remains ambiguous. V dropped 8 bases and J dropped 0 bases, with 11 bases sitting between them. CDR1 and CDR2 (germline): MNHNS, SASEGT. CDR3 length: 15 amino acids. The CDR3, as DNA: TGTGCCAGCCGCGCCCCCGGCTCCTATAATTCACCCCTCCACTTT. It encodes CASRAPGSYNSPLHF.

This clone occurred a few times. The genes are TRBV7-9 and TRBJ2-3, with TRBD1 matching over 9 bases. The germline V gene encodes CDR1 SEHNR and CDR2 FQNEAQ (reference sequence). The junction had 10 bases not matched to a gene; V was cut back by 4 bases and J by 2 bases. CDR3 size: 17 residues. The CDR3 DNA reads TGTGCCAGCAGCTCTAGGGCGGGACAGGGAGACACAGATACGCAGTATTTT. Encoded protein: CASSSRAGQGDTDTQYF.

The J gene is TRBJ1-2, the V gene TRBV15, with 9 nucleotides matching TRBD1. Trimming took 4 bases from V and 2 from J; bases not matched to a gene: 5. There are 15 residues in the CDR3. Germline assignment: CDR1 LNHNV and CDR2 YYDKDF (reference sequence). CDR3 residues: CATSMHRGQNYGYTF. DNA for the CDR3: TGTGCCACCAGCATGCACAGGGGGCAGAACTATGGCTACACCTTC.

The CDR3 coding sequence is TGTGCCAGCAGCGTAGCTAACCGGGGGGGGCCAAGCAATGAGCAGTTCTTC. It translates to CASSVANRGGPSNEQFF. This rearrangement joins TRBV9 to TRBJ2-1, with TRBD2 identical over 8 bases. Germline loops: CDR1 SGDLS, CDR2 YYNGEE. This CDR3 is 17 amino acids long. J lost 6 bases, V lost 0 bases, and 11 bases had no gene match.

The rearrangement uses TRBV28 and TRBJ2-1, with D maybe TRBD2 (6 bases). CDR1 and CDR2 (germline): MDHEN, SYDVKM. The V end lost 5 bases, the J end lost 6 bases, and 14 bases lay between the germline ends. The CDR3 has 14 residues. The CDR3 coding sequence is TGTGCCAGCAGTATGACCGCCGGGGGCAATGAGCAGTTCTTC. It translates to CASSMTAGGNEQFF.